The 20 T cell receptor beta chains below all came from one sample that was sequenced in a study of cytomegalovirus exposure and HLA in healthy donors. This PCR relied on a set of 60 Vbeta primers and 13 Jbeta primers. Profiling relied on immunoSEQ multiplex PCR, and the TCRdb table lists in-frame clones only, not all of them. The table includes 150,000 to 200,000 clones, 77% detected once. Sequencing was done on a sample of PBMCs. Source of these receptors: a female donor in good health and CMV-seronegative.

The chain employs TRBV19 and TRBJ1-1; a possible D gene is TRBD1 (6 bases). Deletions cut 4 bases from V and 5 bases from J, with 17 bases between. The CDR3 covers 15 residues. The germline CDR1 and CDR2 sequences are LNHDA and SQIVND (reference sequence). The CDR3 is CASSTHYRVETEAFF. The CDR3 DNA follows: TGTGCCAGTAGTACTCACTACAGGGTAGAGACTGAAGCTTTCTTT.

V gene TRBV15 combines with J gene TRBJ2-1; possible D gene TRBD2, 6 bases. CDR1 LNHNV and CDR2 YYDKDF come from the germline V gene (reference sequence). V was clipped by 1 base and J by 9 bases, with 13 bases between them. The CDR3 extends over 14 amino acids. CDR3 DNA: TGTGCCACCAGCAGAGCTCACCTGACTAGTGAGCAGTTCTTC. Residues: CATSRAHLTSEQFF.

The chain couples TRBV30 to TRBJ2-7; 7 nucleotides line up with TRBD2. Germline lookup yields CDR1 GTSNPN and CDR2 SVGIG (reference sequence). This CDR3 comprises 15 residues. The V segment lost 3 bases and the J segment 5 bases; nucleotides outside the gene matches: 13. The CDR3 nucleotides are TGTGCCTGGAGAGGGCTGGGGGGGGGAGGGCACGAGCAGTACTTC. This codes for CAWRGLGGGGHEQYF.

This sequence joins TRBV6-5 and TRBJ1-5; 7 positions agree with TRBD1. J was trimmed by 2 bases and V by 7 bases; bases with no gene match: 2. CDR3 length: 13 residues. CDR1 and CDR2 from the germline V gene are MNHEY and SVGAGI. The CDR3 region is CASTRGGNQPQHF. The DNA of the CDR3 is TGTGCCAGCACCAGGGGGGGCAATCAGCCCCAGCATTTT.

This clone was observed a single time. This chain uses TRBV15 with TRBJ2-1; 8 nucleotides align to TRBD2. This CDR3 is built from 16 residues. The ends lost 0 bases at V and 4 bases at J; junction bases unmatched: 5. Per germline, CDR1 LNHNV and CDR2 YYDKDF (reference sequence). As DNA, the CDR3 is TGTGCCACCAGCAGAGATTTGGCGGGAGGTTACAATGAGCAGTTCTTC. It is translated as CATSRDLAGGYNEQFF. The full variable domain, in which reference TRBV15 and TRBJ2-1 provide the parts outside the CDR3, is DAMVIQNPRYQVTQFGKPVTLSCSQTLNHNVMYWYQQKSSQAPKLLFHYYDKDFNNEADTPDNFQSRRPNTSFCFLDIRSPGLGDTAMYLCATSRDLAGGYNEQFFGPGTRLTVL.

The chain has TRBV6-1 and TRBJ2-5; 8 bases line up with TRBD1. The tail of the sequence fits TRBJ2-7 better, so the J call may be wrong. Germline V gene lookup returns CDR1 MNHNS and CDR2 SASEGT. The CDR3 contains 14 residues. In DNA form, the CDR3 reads TGTGCCAGCAGACTCATACAGGGGGGCTCCGAGCAGTACTTC. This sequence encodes CASRLIQGGSEQYF.

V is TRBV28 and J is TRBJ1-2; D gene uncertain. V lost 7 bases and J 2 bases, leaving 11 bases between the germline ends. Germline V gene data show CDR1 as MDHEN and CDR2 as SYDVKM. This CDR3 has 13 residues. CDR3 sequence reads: CASTIGGNYGYTF. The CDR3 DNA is TGTGCCAGCACGATAGGAGGGAACTATGGCTACACCTTC.

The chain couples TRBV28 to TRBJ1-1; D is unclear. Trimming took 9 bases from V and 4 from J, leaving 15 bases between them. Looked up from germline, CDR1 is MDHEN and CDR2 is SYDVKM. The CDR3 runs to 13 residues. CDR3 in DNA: TGTGCCAGTTCGCGGAGGGTTGGCACTGAAGCTTTCTTT. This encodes CASSRRVGTEAFF.

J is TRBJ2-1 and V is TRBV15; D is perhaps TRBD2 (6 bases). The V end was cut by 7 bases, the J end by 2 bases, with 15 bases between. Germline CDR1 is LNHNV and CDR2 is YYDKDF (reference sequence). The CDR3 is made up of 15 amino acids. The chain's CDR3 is CATTLSGGTYNEQFF. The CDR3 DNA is TGTGCCACCACCCTCAGCGGAGGGACCTACAATGAGCAGTTCTTC.

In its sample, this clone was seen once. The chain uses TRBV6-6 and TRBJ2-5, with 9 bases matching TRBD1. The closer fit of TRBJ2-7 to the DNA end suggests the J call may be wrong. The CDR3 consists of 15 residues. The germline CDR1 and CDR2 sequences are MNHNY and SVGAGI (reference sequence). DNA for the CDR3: TGTGCCAGCAGATACCGGACAGGGGCAGCCTACGAGCAGTACTTC. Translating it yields CASRYRTGAAYEQYF.

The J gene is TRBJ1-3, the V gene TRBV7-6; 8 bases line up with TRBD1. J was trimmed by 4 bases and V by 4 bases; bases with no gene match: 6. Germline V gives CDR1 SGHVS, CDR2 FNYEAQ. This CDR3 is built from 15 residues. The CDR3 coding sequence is TGTGCCAGCAGCTCCCGACAGGGGTTCGGAAACACCATATATTTT. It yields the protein CASSSRQGFGNTIYF.

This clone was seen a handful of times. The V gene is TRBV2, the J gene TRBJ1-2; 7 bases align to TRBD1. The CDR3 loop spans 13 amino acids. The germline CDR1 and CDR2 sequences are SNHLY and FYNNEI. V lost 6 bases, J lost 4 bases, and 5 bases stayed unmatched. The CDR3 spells CASRSGGAYGYTF. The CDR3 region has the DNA TGTGCCAGCAGATCAGGGGGTGCCTATGGCTACACCTTC. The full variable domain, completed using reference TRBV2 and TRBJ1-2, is EPEVTQTPSHQVTQMGQEVILRCVPISNHLYFYWYRQILGQKVEFLVSFYNNEISEKSEIFDDQFSVERPDGSNFTLKIRSTKLEDSAMYFCASRSGGAYGYTFGSGTRLTVV.

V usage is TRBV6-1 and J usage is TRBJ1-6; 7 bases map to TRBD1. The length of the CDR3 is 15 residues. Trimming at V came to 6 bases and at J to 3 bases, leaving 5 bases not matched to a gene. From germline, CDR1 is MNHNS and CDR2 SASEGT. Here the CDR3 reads CASREDRNYNSPLHF. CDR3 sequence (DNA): TGTGCCAGCAGGGAGGACAGGAACTATAATTCACCCCTCCACTTT.

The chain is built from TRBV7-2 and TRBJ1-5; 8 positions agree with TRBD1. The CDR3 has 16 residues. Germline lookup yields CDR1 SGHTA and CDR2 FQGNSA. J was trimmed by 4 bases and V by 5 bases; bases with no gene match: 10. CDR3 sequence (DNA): TGTGCCAGCAGCGACCACACCGGGACAGGAAATCAGCCCCAGCATTTT. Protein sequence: CASSDHTGTGNQPQHF.

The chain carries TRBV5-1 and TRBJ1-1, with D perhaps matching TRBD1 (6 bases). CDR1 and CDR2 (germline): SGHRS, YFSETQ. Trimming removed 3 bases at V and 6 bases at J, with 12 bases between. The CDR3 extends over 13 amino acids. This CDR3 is CASSSGQFPEAFF. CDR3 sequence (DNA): TGCGCCAGCAGCTCCGGACAGTTTCCTGAAGCTTTCTTT.

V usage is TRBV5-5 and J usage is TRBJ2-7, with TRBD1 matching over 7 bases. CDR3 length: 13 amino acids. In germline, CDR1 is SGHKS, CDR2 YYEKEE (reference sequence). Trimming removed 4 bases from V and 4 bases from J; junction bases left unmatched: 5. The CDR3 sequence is CASSVDRVYEQYF. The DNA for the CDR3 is TGTGCCAGCAGCGTCGACAGGGTGTACGAGCAGTACTTC.

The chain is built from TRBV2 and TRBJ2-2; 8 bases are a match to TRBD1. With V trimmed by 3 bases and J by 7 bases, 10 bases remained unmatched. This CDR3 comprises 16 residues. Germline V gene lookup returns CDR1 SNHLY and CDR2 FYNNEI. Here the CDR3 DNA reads TGTGCCAGCAGTGACCACGGACAGGGTGTGATCGGGGAGCTGTTTTTT. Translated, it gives CASSDHGQGVIGELFF. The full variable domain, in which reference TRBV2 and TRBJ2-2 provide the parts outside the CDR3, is EPEVTQTPSHQVTQMGQEVILRCVPISNHLYFYWYRQILGQKVEFLVSFYNNEISEKSEIFDDQFSVERPDGSNFTLKIRSTKLEDSAMYFCASSDHGQGVIGELFFGEGSRLTVL.

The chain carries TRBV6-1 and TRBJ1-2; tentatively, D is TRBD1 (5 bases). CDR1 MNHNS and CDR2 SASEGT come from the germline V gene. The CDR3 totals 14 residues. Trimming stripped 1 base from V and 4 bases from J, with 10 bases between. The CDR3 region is CASSEGWTSYGYTF. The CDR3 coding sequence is TGTGCCAGCAGTGAAGGCTGGACAAGCTATGGCTACACCTTC.

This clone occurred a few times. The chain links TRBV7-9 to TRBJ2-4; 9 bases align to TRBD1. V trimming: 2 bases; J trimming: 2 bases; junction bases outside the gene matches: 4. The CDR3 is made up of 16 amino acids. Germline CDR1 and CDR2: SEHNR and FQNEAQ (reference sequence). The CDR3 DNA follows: TGTGCCAGCAGCTTAACCGGGACAGGGTCCAAAAACATTCAGTACTTC. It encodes CASSLTGTGSKNIQYF.

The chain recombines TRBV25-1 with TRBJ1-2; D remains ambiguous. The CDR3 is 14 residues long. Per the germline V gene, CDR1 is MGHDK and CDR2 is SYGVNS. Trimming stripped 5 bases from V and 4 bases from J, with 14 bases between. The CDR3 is CASSQAGLLYGYTF. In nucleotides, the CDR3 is TGTGCCAGCAGTCAAGCAGGCCTACTCTATGGCTACACCTTC.